The rows below give T cell receptor beta chains drawn from one sample of a study of shared clonotypes between healthy human individuals. Assay: immunoSEQ multiplex PCR; the TCRdb copy retains only in-frame clones and omits some. This table holds a few million clones, 90% to 97% found once. Material for sequencing was naive CD4+ T cells sorted from blood. The receptors were sampled from a man between 18 and 29 years old in good health. Each CDR3 is given with its conserved first and last residue. A D gene is named only where the DNA matches it firmly. A row's size may be missing; if present it is once, few, many or a size class.

TRBJ2-5 | 15 | TRBD1 | . | TRBV5-4 | TGTGCCAGCAGCCATAACAGGGGGATAAAAGAGACCCAGTACTTC | CASSHNRGIKETQYF
TRBJ2-1 | 18 | TRBD2 | . | TRBV25-1 | TGTGCCAGCAGTCATCTAGCGGGGGGCCCTTCCGAATACAATGAGCAGTTCTTC | CASSHLAGGPSEYNEQFF
TRBJ2-6 | 18 | TRBD1 | . | TRBV9 | TGTGCCAGCAGCCCACGGACAGGGGCCGAGTCTGGGGCCAACGTCCTGACTTTC | CASSPRTGAESGANVLTF
TRBJ1-1 | 11 | . | . | TRBV30 | TGTGCCTGGATGCCGGGCACTGAAGCTTTCTTT | CAWMPGTEAFF
TRBJ1-3 | 16 | . | . | TRBV11-2 | TGTGCCAGCAGCTACGGCGGGCAGTCCTCTGGAAACACCATATATTTT | CASSYGGQSSGNTIYF
TRBJ2-1 | 12 | . | once | TRBV7-9 | TGTGCCAGCAGCTTGACTAGTCAGGAGCAGTTCTTC | CASSLTSQEQFF
TRBJ1-2 | 12 | . | . | TRBV7-3 | TGTGCCAGCAGCCGCGGTACGGGGGTAGGCACCTTC | CASSRGTGVGTF
TRBJ2-5 | 14 | . | . | TRBV30 | TGTGCCTGGATTCCCGGCAGGACTGAAGAGACCCAGTACTTC | CAWIPGRTEETQYF
TRBJ2-7 | 16 | TRBD1 | . | TRBV5-6 | TGTGCCAGCAGCTACGGGACAGGGGAAGGCATGTACGAGCAGTACTTC | CASSYGTGEGMYEQYF
TRBJ2-7 | 16 | TRBD1 | . | TRBV28 | TGTGCCAGCAGTTTCCACGGGACAGGGAGCTCCTACGAGCAGTACTTC | CASSFHGTGSSYEQYF
TRBJ2-7 | 16 | TRBD1 | once | TRBV11-2 | TGTGCCAGCAGCTTAGTCGGACAGGGATACTCCTACGAGCAGTACTTC | CASSLVGQGYSYEQYF
TRBJ2-7 | 13 | . | once | TRBV28 | TGTGCCAGCAGTTTAACACCCCCCTACGAGCAGTACTTC | CASSLTPPYEQYF
TRBJ2-3 | 15 | TRBD1 | . | TRBV9 | TGTGCCAGCAGCACTCGGACAGGTAGCACAGATACGCAGTATTTT | CASSTRTGSTDTQYF
TRBJ2-2 | 14 | TRBD1 | once | TRBV29-1 | TGCAGCGTTTGGGACAGAGAGAACACCGGGGAGCTGTTTTTT | CSVWDRENTGELFF
TRBJ2-5 | 14 | . | . | TRBV30 | TGTGCCTGGAGTGTTGTGGGGGCCTGGGAGACCCAGTACTTC | CAWSVVGAWETQYF
TRBJ2-3 | 16 | TRBD2 | . | TRBV18 | TGTGCCAGCTCACCAATCCCTAGCGGGACCCGAGATACGCAGTATTTT | CASSPIPSGTRDTQYF
TRBJ2-2 | 16 | . | . | TRBV5-6 | TGTGCCAGCAGCCCCCGGGTAGCTGGAACACTCGGGGAGCTGTTTTTT | CASSPRVAGTLGELFF